This entry is about one T cell receptor beta chain. What it binds is not known. This sample was taken from a study of blood T cells in healthy people across ages. A second about 6 to 11 cycle PCR used barcoded and J-beta primers. TCRdb processed the 5' RACE reads anew with MiXCR; each CDR3 protein has one entry. The data show 910,000 or so distinct CDR3 sequences, 45% to 60% seen once. At least 6 million PBMCs were isolated per sample. The study's findings and limits: Roughly linear age-related decline in beta diversity appeared, significant by age about 40.

Germline lookup yields CDR1 KGHSH and CDR2 LQKENI. Trimming cost V 2 bases and J 1 base; bases outside gene matches: 11. The CDR3 spans 18 residues. The material sequenced was blood. The clonotype originates from a woman aged 60-70 years in good health. The chain couples TRBV18 to TRBJ2-3, with TRBD2 identical over 8 bases. The DNA of the CDR3 is TGTGCCAGCTCACCAAGTTGGGAACTAGCGGATGGCACAGATACGCAGTATTTT. Protein sequence: CASSPSWELADGTDTQYF. Together with reference TRBV18 and TRBJ2-3, the CDR3 gives the full variable domain: NAGVMQNPRHLVRRRGQEARLRCSPMKGHSHVYWYRQLPEEGLKFMVYLQKENIIDESGMPKERFSAEFPKEGPSILRIQQVVRGDSAAYFCASSPSWELADGTDTQYFGPGTRLTVL.